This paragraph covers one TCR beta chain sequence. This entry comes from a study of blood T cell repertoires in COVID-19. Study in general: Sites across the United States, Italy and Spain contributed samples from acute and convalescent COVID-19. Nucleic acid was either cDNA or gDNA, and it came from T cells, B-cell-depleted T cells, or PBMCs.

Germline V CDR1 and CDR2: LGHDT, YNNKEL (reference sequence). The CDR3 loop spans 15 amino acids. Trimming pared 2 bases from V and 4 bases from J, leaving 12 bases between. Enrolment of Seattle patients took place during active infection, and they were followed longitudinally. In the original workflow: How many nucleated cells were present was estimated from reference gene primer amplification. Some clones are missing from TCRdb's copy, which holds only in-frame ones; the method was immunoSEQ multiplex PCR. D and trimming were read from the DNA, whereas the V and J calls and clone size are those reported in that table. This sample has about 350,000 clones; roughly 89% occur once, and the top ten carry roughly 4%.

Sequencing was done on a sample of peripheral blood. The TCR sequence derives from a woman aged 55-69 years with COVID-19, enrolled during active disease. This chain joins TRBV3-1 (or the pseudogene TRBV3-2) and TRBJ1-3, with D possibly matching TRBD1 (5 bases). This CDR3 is CASSQRQPRGNTIYF. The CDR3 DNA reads TGTGCCAGCAGCCAACGACAGCCAAGAGGAAACACCATATATTTT.